This T cell receptor (beta chain) was retrieved from a study of technical replicates of blood from several donors. Clones were sequenced by immunoSEQ multiplex PCR, and TCRdb holds only the in-frame ones, with some missing. Found here are 75,000 to 95,000 clones, 89% of them singletons; the top ten hold 0.41%. Trimming took 3 bases from V and 6 from J, leaving 5 bases between them. The V gene's germline CDR1 is SEHNR and CDR2 FQNEAQ (reference sequence). This CDR3 is 12 amino acids long. The chain couples TRBV7-9 to TRBJ2-2; D perhaps matches TRBD2 (5 bases). Sequencing was done on a sample of T cells isolated from PBMCs. The TCR comes from a human donor in good health. The CDR3 protein is CASSLGAGELFF. As DNA, the CDR3 is TGTGCCAGCAGCTTGGGAGCCGGGGAGCTGTTTTTT.